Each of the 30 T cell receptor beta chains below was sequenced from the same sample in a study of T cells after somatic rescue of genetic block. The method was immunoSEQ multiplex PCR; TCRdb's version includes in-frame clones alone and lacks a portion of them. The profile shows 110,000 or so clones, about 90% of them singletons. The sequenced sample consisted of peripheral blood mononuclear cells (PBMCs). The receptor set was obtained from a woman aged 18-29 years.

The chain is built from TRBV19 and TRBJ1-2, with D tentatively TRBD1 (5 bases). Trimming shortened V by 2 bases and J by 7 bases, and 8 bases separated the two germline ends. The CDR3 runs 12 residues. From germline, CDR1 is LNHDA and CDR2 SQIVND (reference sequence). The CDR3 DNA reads TGTGCCAGTAGTATATCCAGGGTTGGCTACACCTTC. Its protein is CASSISRVGYTF.

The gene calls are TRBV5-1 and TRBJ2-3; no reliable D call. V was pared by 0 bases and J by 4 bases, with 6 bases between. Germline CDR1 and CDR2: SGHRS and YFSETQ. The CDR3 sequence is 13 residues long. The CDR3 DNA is TGCGCCAGCAGCTTGGAGTCCTCAGATACGCAGTATTTT. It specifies CASSLESSDTQYF.

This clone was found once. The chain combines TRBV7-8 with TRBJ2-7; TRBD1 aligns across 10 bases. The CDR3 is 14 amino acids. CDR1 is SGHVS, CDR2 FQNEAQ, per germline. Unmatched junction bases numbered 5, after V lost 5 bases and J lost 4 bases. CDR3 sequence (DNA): TGTGCCAGCAGCATCGACAGGGGGCGATACGAGCAGTACTTC. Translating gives CASSIDRGRYEQYF.

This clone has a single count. CDR3 coding DNA: TGTGCCATCAGTGGTGGTTCCTACAATGAGCAGTTCTTC. Encoded protein: CAISGGSYNEQFF. J is TRBJ2-1 and V is TRBV10-3; D gene ambiguous. The CDR3 runs to 13 residues. V was trimmed by 4 bases and J by 1 base, leaving 5 bases between them. In germline, CDR1 is ENHRY, CDR2 SYGVKD.

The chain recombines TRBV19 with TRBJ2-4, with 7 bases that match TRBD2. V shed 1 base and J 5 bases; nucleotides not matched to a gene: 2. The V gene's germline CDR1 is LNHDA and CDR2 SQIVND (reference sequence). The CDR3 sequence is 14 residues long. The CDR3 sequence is CASSIGGGQNIQYF. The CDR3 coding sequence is TGTGCCAGTAGTATAGGGGGAGGGCAAAACATTCAGTACTTC.

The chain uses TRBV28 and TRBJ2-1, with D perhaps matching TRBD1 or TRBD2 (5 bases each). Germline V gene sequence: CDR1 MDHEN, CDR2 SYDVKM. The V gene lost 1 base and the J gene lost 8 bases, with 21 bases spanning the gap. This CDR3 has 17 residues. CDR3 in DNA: TGTGCCAGCAGTTTATCTCAGGGAGTAGGCGGATTCGATGAGCAGTTCTTC. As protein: CASSLSQGVGGFDEQFF. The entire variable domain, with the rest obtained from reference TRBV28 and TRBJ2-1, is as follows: DVKVTQSSRYLVKRTGEKVFLECVQDMDHENMFWYRQDPGLGLRLIYFSYDVKMKEKGDIPEGYSVSREKKERFSLILESASTNQTSMYLCASSLSQGVGGFDEQFFGPGTRLTVL.

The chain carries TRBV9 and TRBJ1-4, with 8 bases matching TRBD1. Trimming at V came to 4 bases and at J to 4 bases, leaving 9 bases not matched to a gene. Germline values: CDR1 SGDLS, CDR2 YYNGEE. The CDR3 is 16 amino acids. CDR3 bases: TGTGCCAGCAGCCCTAGGGGGACAGGAGTTAATGAAAAACTGTTTTTT. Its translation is CASSPRGTGVNEKLFF.

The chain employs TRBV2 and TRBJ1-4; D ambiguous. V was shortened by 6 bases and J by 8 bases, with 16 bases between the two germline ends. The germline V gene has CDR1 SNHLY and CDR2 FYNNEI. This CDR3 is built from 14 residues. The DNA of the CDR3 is TGTGCCAGCAGCCGATTGAACCAAGGGGAAAAACTGTTTTTT. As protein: CASSRLNQGEKLFF.

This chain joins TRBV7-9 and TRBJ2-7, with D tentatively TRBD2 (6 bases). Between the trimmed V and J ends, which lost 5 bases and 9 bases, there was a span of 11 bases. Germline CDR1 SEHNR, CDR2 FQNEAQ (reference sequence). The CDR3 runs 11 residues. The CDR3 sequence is CASSPGVGQYF. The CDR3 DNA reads TGTGCCAGCAGCCCGGGGGTCGGGCAGTACTTC. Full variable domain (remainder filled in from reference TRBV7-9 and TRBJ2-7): DTGVSQNPRHKITKRGQNVTFRCDPISEHNRLYWYRQTLGQGPEFLTYFQNEAQLEKSRLLSDRFSAERPKGSFSTLEIQRTEQGDSAMYLCASSPGVGQYFGPGTRLTVT.

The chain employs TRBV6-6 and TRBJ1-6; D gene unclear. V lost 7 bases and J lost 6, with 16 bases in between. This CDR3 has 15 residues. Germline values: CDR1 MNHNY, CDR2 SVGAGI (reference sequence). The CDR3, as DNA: TGTGCCAGCAATACGGAGTCTCGAGGTAATTCACCCCTCCACTTT. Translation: CASNTESRGNSPLHF.

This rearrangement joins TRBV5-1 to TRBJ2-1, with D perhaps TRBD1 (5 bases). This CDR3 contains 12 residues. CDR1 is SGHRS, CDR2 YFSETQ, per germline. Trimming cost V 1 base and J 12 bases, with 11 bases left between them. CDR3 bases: TGCGCCAGCAGCTTGACAGGCAGCGCGCAGTTCTTC. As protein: CASSLTGSAQFF.

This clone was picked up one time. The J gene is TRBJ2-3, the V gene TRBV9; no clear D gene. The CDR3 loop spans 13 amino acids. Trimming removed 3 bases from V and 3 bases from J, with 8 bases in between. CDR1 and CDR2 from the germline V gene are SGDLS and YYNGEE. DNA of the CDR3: TGTGCCAGCAGCGGGGGTTGGACAGATACGCAGTATTTT. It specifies CASSGGWTDTQYF.

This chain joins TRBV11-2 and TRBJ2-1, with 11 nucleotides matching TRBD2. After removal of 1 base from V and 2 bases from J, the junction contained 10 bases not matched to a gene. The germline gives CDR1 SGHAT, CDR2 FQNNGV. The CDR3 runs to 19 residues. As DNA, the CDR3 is TGTGCCAGCAGCTTAGGCGTAGCGGGGGGGCGCCCCCCCTACAATGAGCAGTTCTTC. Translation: CASSLGVAGGRPPYNEQFF.

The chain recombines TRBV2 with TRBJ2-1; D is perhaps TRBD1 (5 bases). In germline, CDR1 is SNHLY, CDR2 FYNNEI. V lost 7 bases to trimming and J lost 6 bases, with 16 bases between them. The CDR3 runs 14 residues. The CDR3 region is CASTWKGVGNEQFF. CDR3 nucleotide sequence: TGTGCCAGCACCTGGAAAGGGGTGGGCAATGAGCAGTTCTTC. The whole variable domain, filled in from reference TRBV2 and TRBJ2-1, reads EPEVTQTPSHQVTQMGQEVILRCVPISNHLYFYWYRQILGQKVEFLVSFYNNEISEKSEIFDDQFSVERPDGSNFTLKIRSTKLEDSAMYFCASTWKGVGNEQFFGPGTRLTVL.

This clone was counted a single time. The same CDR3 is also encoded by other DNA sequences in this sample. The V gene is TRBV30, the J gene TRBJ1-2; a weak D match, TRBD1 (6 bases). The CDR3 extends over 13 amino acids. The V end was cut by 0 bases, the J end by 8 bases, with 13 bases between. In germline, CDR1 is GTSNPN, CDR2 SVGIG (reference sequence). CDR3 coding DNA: TGTGCCTGGAGTGTAAGGGAGGGGGGGGGCTACACCTTC. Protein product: CAWSVREGGGYTF. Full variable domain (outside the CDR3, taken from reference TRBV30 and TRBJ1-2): SQTIHQWPATLVQPVGSPLSLECTVEGTSNPNLYWYRQAAGRGLQLLFYSVGIGQISSEVPQNLSASRPQDRQFILSSKKLLLSDSGFYLCAWSVREGGGYTFGSGTRLTVV.

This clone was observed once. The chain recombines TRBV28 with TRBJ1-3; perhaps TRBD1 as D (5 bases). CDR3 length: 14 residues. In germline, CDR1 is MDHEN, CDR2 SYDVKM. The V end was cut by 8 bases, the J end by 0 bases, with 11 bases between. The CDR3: CASGAAISGNTIYF. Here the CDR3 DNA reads TGTGCCAGCGGGGCGGCGATCTCTGGAAACACCATATATTTT.

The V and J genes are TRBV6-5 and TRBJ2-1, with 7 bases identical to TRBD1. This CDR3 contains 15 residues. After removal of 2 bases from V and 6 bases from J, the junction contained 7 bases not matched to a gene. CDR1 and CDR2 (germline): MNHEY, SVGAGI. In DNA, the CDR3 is TGTGCCAGCAGTTACATAGGGACAGCCGGCAATGAGCAGTTCTTC. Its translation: CASSYIGTAGNEQFF.

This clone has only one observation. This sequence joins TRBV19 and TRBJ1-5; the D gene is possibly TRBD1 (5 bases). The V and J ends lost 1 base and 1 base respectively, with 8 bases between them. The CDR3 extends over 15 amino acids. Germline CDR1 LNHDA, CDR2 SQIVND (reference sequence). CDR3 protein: CASSIGGGSNQPQHF. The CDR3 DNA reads TGTGCCAGTAGTATAGGTGGGGGGAGCAATCAGCCCCAGCATTTT.

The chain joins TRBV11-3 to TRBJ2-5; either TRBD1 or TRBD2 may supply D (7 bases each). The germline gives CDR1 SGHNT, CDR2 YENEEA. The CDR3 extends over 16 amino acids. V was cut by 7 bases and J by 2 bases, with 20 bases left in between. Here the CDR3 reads CASKIDRDYLQETQYF. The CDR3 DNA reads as TGTGCCAGCAAGATAGACAGGGACTACCTACAAGAGACCCAGTACTTC. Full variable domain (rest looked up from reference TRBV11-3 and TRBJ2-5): EAGVVQSPRYKIIEKKQPVAFWCNPISGHNTLYWYLQNLGQGPELLIRYENEEAVDDSQLPKDRFSAERLKGVDSTLKIQPAELGDSAVYLCASKIDRDYLQETQYFGPGTRLLVL.

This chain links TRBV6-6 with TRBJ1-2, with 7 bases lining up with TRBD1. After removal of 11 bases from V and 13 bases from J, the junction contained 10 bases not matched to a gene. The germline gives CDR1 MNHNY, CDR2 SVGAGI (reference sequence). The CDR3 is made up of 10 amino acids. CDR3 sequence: CAGGDRDSTF. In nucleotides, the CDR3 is TGTGCCGGCGGCGATCGGGACAGCACCTTC.

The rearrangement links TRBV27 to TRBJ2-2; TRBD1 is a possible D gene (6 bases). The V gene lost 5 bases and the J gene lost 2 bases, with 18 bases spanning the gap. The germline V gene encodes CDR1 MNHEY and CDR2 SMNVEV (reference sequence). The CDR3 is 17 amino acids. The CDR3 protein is CASSRPGMGANTGELFF. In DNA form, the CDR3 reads TGTGCCAGCAGTAGGCCCGGGATGGGGGCAAACACCGGGGAGCTGTTTTTT.

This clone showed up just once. The CDR3 is CSGVSLYEQYF. As DNA, the CDR3 is TGCAGTGGAGTATCCCTCTACGAGCAGTACTTC. The chain links TRBV20-1 to TRBJ2-7; no reliable D call. The CDR3 runs 11 residues. V was shortened by 7 bases and J by 3 bases, with 10 bases between the two germline ends. Germline V gene lookup returns CDR1 DFQATT and CDR2 SNEGSKA (reference sequence).

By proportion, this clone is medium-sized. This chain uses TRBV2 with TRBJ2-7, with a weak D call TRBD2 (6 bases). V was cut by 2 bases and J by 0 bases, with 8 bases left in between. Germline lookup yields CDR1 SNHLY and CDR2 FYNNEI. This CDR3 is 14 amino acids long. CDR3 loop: CASSEKGLSYEQYF. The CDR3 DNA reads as TGTGCCAGCAGTGAAAAGGGACTCTCCTACGAGCAGTACTTC.

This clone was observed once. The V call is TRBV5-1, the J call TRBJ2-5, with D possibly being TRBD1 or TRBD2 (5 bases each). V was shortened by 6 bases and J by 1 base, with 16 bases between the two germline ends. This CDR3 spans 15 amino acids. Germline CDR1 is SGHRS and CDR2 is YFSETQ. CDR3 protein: CASTRDGEGQETQYF. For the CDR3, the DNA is TGCGCCAGCACCCGGGACGGAGAAGGCCAAGAGACCCAGTACTTC.

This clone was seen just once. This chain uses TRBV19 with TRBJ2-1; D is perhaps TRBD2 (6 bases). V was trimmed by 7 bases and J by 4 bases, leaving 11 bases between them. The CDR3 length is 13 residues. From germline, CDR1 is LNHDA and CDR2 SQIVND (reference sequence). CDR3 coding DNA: TGTGCCAGTACCGGGACTTCGTACAATGAGCAGTTCTTC. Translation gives CASTGTSYNEQFF.

The CDR3 DNA reads as TGTGCCAGCAGTCCAGGACGTGTGAGGGATTCACCCCTCCACTTT. It is translated as CASSPGRVRDSPLHF. The J gene is TRBJ1-6, the V gene TRBV27; no reliable D call. CDR3 size: 15 residues. The V end was cut by 5 bases, the J end by 8 bases, with 16 bases between. Germline CDR1 reads MNHEY; CDR2 reads SMNVEV (reference sequence).

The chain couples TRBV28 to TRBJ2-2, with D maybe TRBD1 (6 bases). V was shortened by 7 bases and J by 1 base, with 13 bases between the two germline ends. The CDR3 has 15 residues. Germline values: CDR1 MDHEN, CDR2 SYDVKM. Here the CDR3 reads CASILGHQNTGELFF. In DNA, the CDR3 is TGTGCCAGCATCCTGGGACACCAGAACACCGGGGAGCTGTTTTTT.

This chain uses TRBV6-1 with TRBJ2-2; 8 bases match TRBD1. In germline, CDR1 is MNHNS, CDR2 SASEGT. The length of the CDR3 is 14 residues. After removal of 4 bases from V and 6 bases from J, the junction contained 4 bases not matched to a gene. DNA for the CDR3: TGTGCCAGCAGTGCGAAGACAGGGGCCGGGGAGCTGTTTTTT. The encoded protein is CASSAKTGAGELFF.

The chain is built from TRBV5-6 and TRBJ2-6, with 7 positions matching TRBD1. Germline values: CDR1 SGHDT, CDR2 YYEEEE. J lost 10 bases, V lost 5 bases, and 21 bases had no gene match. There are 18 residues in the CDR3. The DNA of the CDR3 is TGTGCCAGCAGTCAACTTCGACAGGGCGCAAGGCGCGGGAACGTCCTGACTTTC. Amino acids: CASSQLRQGARRGNVLTF.

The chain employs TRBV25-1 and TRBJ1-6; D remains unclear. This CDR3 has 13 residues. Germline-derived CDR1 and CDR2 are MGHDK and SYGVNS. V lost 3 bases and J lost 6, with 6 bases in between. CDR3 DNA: TGTGCCAGCAGTGAGGGTCTTAATTCACCCCTCCACTTT. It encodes CASSEGLNSPLHF. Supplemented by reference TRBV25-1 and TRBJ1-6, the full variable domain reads EADIYQTPRYLVIGTGKKITLECSQTMGHDKMYWYQQDPGMELHLIHYSYGVNSTEKGDLSSESTVSRIRTEHFPLTLESARPSHTSQYLCASSEGLNSPLHFGNGTRLTVT.